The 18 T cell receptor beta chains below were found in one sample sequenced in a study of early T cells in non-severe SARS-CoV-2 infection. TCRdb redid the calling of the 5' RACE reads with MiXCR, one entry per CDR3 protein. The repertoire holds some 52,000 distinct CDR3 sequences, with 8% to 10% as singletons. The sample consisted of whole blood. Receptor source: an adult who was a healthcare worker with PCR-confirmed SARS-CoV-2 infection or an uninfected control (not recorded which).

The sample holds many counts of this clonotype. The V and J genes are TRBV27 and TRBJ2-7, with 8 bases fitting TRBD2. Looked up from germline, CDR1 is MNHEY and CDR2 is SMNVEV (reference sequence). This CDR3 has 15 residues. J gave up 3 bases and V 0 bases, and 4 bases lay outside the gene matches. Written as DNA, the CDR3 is TGTGCCAGCAGTTTATCGACTAGCGCCATCTACGAGCAGTACTTC. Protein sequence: CASSLSTSAIYEQYF.

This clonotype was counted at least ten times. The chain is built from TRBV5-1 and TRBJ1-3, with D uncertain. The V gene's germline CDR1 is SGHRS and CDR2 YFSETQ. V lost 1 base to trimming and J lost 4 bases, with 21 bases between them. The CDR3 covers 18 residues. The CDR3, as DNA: TGCGCCAGCAGCTTGCAAAGCCCCGTAAGTCTAGGAGGAAACACCATATATTTT. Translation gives CASSLQSPVSLGGNTIYF.

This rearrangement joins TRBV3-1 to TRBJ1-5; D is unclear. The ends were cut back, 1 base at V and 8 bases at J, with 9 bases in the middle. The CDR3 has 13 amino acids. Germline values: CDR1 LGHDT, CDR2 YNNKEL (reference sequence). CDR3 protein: CASSQGPPKPQHF. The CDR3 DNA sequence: TGTGCCAGCAGCCAAGGCCCCCCGAAGCCCCAGCATTTT.

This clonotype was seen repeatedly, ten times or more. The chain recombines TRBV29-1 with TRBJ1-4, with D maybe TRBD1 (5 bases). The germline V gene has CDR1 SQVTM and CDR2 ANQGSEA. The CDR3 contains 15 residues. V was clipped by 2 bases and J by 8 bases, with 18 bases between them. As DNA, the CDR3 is TGCAGCGTTGAATCCCTGGGAGGGGTTGGGGAAAAACTGTTTTTT. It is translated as CSVESLGGVGEKLFF.

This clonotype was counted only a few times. DNA for the CDR3: TGTGCCAGCAGCTACGGGACAGGGGGCGGTTACGAGCAGTACTTC. As protein: CASSYGTGGGYEQYF. The V and J genes are TRBV7-2 and TRBJ2-7, with 12 bases matching TRBD1. This CDR3 comprises 15 residues. J gave up 4 bases and V 4 bases, and 5 bases lay outside the gene matches. Germline V CDR1 and CDR2: SGHTA, FQGNSA.

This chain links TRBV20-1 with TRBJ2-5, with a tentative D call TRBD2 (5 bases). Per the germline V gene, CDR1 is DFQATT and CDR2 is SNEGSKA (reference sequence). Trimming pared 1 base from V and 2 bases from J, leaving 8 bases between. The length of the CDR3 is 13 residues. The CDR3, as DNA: TGCAGTGCTAGAGGACGGGGACAAGAGACCCAGTACTTC. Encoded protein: CSARGRGQETQYF.

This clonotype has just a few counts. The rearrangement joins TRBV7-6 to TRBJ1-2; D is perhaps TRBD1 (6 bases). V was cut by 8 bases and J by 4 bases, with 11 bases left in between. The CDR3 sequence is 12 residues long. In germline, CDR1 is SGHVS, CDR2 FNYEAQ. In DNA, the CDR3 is TGTGCCAGCGGGCCGACAGGCTATGGCTACACCTTC. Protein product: CASGPTGYGYTF. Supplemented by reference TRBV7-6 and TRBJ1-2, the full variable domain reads GAGVSQSPRYKVTKRGQDVALRCDPISGHVSLYWYRQALGQGPEFLTYFNYEAQQDKSGLPNDRFSAERPEGSISTLTIQRTEQRDSAMYRCASGPTGYGYTFGSGTRLTVV.

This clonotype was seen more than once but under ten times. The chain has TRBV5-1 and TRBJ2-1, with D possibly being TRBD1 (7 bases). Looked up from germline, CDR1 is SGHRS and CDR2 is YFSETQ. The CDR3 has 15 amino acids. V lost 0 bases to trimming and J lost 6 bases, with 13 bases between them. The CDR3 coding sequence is TGCGCCAGCAGCTTGGTGGAGGGGGCGAGCAATGAGCAGTTCTTC. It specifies CASSLVEGASNEQFF.

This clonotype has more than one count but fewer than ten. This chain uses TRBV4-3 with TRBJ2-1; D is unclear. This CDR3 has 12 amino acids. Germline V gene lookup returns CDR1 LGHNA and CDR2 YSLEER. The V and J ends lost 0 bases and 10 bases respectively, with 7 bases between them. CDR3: CASSQDAREQFF. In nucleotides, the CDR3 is TGCGCCAGCAGCCAAGATGCGCGGGAGCAGTTCTTC.

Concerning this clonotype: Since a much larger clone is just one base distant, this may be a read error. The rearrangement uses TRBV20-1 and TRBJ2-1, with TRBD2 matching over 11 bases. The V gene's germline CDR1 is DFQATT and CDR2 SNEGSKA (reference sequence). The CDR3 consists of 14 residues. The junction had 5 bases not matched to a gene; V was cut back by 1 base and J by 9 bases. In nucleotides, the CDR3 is TGCAGTGCTAGAGTAGCGGGAGGGGACACTGAGCAGTTCTTC. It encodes CSARVAGGDTEQFF.

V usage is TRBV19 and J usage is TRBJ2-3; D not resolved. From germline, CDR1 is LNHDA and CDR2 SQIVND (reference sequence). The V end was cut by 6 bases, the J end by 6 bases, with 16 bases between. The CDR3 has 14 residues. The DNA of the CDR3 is TGTGCCAGTAGAGACCTGACCAATGCGGATACGCAGTATTTT. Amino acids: CASRDLTNADTQYF.

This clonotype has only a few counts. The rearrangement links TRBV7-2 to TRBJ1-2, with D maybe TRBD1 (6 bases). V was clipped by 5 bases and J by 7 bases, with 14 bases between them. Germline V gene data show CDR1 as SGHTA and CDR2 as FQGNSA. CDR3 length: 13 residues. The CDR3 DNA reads TGTGCCAGCAGCCAAGCCGGGACAACTGGCTACACCTTC. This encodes CASSQAGTTGYTF.

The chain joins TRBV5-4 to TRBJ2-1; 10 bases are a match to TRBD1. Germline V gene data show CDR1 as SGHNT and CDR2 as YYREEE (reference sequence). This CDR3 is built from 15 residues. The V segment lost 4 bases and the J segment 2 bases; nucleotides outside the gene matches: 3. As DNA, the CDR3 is TGTGCCAGCAGCCCCGGGACAGGGGCCTACAATGAGCAGTTCTTC. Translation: CASSPGTGAYNEQFF. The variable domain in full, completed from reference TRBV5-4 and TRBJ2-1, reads ETGVTQSPTHLIKTRGQQVTLRCSSQSGHNTVSWYQQALGQGPQFIFQYYREEENGRGNFPPRFSGLQFPNYSSELNVNALELDDSALYLCASSPGTGAYNEQFFGPGTRLTVL.

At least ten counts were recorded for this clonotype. In nucleotides, the CDR3 is TGTGCCAGCAGTTTAGGGGGTACGCAGTATTTT. This codes for CASSLGGTQYF. The chain links TRBV12-3 or TRBV12-4 to TRBJ2-3, with D unresolved. Trimming shortened V by 1 base and J by 8 bases, and 4 bases separated the two germline ends. CDR3 length equals 11 residues.

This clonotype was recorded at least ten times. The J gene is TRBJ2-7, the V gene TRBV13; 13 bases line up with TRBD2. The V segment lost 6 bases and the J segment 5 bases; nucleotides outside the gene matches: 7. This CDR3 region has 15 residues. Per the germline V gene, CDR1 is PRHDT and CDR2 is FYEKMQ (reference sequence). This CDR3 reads CASSSLAGGPDEQYF. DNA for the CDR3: TGTGCCAGCAGTTCACTAGCGGGAGGGCCGGACGAGCAGTACTTC.

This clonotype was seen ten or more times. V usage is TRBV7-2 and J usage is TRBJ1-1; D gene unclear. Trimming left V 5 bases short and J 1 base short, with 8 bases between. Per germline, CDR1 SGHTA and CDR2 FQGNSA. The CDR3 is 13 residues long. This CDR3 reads CASSQAPNTEAFF. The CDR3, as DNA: TGTGCCAGCAGCCAAGCCCCGAACACTGAAGCTTTCTTT.

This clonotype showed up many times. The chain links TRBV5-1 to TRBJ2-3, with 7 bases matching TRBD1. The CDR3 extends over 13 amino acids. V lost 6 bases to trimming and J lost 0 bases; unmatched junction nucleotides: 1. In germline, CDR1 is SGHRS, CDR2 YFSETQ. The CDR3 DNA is TGCGCCAGCAAACAGGGGAGCACAGATACGCAGTATTTT. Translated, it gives CASKQGSTDTQYF. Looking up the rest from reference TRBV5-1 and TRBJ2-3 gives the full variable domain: KAGVTQTPRYLIKTRGQQVTLSCSPISGHRSVSWYQQTPGQGLQFLFEYFSETQRNKGNFPGRFSGRQFSNSRSEMNVSTLELGDSALYLCASKQGSTDTQYFGPGTRLTVL.

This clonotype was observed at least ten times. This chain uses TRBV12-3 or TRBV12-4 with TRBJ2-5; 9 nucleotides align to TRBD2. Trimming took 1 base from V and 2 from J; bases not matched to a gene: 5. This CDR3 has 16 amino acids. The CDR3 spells CASSLGSSGNQETQYF. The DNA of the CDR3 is TGTGCCAGCAGTTTAGGCTCTAGCGGGAATCAAGAGACCCAGTACTTC.